A selection of T cell receptor beta chains follows, all from one sample in a study of T cell repertoires in ileal Crohn's disease. Produced via immunoSEQ multiplex PCR; TCRdb's table is partial and in-frame only. This sample has over 14,000 clones; roughly 80% occur once, and the top ten carry approximately 6%. Sequencing input: ileal tissue. Receptor source: an adult with Crohn's disease. Both conserved end residues are part of each CDR3. A D gene is named only where the DNA matches it firmly. Part of the rows lack a size; the others show once, few, many or a class for expanded clones.

.,TRBJ2-7,.,TRBV5-4,TGTGCCAGCAGCATGGGGACTTCTTCCTACGAGCAGTACTTC,CASSMGTSSYEQYF
TRBD1,TRBJ1-1,.,TRBV11-2,TGTGCCAGCAGCCCCGATCGACAGGGCACTGAAGCTTTCTTT,CASSPDRQGTEAFF
TRBD1,TRBJ1-1,.,TRBV6-1,TGTGCCAGCAGTGAAAGTTGGGACAGGGGAGTGGACACTGAAGCTTTCTTT,CASSESWDRGVDTEAFF
TRBD2,TRBJ2-1,.,TRBV28,TGTGCCAGCAGCTCCACTAGCGGGAGGGCCCTCAATGAGCAGTTCTTC,CASSSTSGRALNEQFF
.,TRBJ1-2,.,TRBV20-1,TGCAGTGCCGACTATGGCTACACCTTC,CSADYGYTF
TRBD2,TRBJ2-2,few,TRBV6-5,TGTGCCAGCATTGAGTGGGGGGGTAAAGCCGGGGAGCTGTTTTTT,CASIEWGGKAGELFF
TRBD1,TRBJ2-7,.,TRBV18,TGTGCCAGCTCACCAAAGACAGGGGGTACGGGCGAGCAGTACTTC,CASSPKTGGTGEQYF
.,TRBJ1-4,.,TRBV11-2,TGTGCCAGCAGCCAAAGGGGGGGGCTGGGTGAAAAACTGTTTTTT,CASSQRGGLGEKLFF
.,TRBJ1-1,.,TRBV4-1,TGCGCCAGCGGAACACCGACAGGAATGAACACTGAAGCTTTCTTT,CASGTPTGMNTEAFF
.,TRBJ2-2,once,TRBV6-5,TGTGCCAGCAGTTACGTAATTTCCGGGATCACCGGGGAGCTGTTTTTT,CASSYVISGITGELFF
.,TRBJ2-7,.,TRBV11-2,TGTGCCAGCAGCCTGGGGCCCAGGGTTGGTTACGAGCAGTACTTC,CASSLGPRVGYEQYF
.,TRBJ2-3,.,TRBV6-4,TGTGCCAGCAGTGAGCGGGGCACAGATACGCAGTATTTT,CASSERGTDTQYF
.,TRBJ1-6,.,TRBV4-1,TGCGCCAGCAGCCAAGATCAAACAGGGACTAATTCACCCCTCCACTTT,CASSQDQTGTNSPLHF
TRBD1,TRBJ2-7,.,TRBV9,TGTGCCAGCAGCTCCTGGGACAGCACCTACGAGCAGTACTTC,CASSSWDSTYEQYF
TRBD1,TRBJ2-1,.,TRBV27,TGTGCCAGCAGTTCTTGGACAGGCACAAATGAGCAGTTCTTC,CASSSWTGTNEQFF
TRBD2,TRBJ2-3,.,TRBV9,TGTGCCAGCAGCGTAGTAGCTAGCGGGAAAGGAACAGATACGCAGTATTTT,CASSVVASGKGTDTQYF
.,TRBJ2-1,.,TRBV9,TGTGCCAGCAGCGTAACAAACCTTCACTCCTACAATGAGCAGTTCTTC,CASSVTNLHSYNEQFF
.,TRBJ2-5,few,TRBV30,TGTGCCGGGACCAATACGGGGGAGACCCAGTACTTC,CAGTNTGETQYF
.,TRBJ2-7,.,TRBV7-8,TGTGCCAGCAGCTTAGCGATCGGTACCTACGAGCAGTACTTC,CASSLAIGTYEQYF
.,TRBJ2-3,.,TRBV29-1,TGCAGCGTTGAAGCGCCCGAGGCCACAGATACGCAGTATTTT,CSVEAPEATDTQYF
.,TRBJ2-7,.,TRBV5-1,TGCGCCAGCAGCTTGGAGAGGAGTTTCTACGAGCAGTACTTC,CASSLERSFYEQYF
.,TRBJ2-1,.,TRBV6-1,TGTGCCAGCAGTGAAAGTCTAGTAGTCAGCTCCTACAATGAGCAGTTCTTC,CASSESLVVSSYNEQFF
TRBD1,TRBJ1-5,.,TRBV7-2,TGTGCCAGCAGCCGGACAGGGGTGAGCAATCAGCCCCAGCATTTT,CASSRTGVSNQPQHF
TRBD2,TRBJ2-7,.,TRBV10-2,TGCGCCAGCCAAGCGGGAGGGCCCCGCTACGAGCAGTACTTC,CASQAGGPRYEQYF
.,TRBJ1-6,few,TRBV5-5,TGTGCCAGCAGCACAGGACAGCCTATTTATAATTCACCCCTCCACTTT,CASSTGQPIYNSPLHF
.,TRBJ1-2,.,TRBV6-5,TGTGCCAGCAGCTCCGGGGATGGCTACACCTTC,CASSSGDGYTF
TRBD2,TRBJ2-2,.,TRBV2,TGTGCCAGCAGGGAACTAGCGGTAGATACCGGGGAGCTGTTTTTT,CASRELAVDTGELFF
.,TRBJ1-2,.,TRBV19,TGTGCCAGTAGTATAGAGAGGAAGAACAGGGACGGCTACACCTTC,CASSIERKNRDGYTF
.,TRBJ1-2,.,TRBV9,TGTGCCAGCAGCGTAGGGTCGGGGGGGGCTAACTATGGCTACACCTTC,CASSVGSGGANYGYTF
.,TRBJ1-6,.,TRBV6-5,TGTGCCAGCAGTTACGAAAGCAGGTCGAATAATTCACCCCTCCACTTT,CASSYESRSNNSPLHF
.,TRBJ2-1,.,TRBV19,TGTGCCAGTAGTTCCCTCTCCTATGAGCAGTTCTTC,CASSSLSYEQFF
.,TRBJ1-2,.,TRBV2,TGTGCCAGCAGTGAGGCGGACTATGCATTTGGAGGCTACACCTTC,CASSEADYAFGGYTF
TRBD2,TRBJ2-1,.,TRBV10-2,TGCGCCAGCAGAGACTCTAGCGGGAGTGGGAGCAATGAGCAGTTCTTC,CASRDSSGSGSNEQFF
.,TRBJ2-1,medium-sized,TRBV5-1,TGCGCCAGCAGCTTGGCCTCAGGGGCCGTCAATGAGCAGTTCTTC,CASSLASGAVNEQFF
.,TRBJ1-1,.,TRBV4-1,TGCGCCAGCAGCCCTCTGCTGGCTAACACTGAAGCTTTCTTT,CASSPLLANTEAFF
TRBD1,TRBJ1-1,.,TRBV29-1,TGCAGCGTTGCACTACAGGGGGAAGCTAGAACTGAAGCTTTCTTT,CSVALQGEARTEAFF
.,TRBJ2-1,few,TRBV29-1,TGCAGCGTTGATGGGCAGGGTGTTTCCCCGAATCAGTTCTTC,CSVDGQGVSPNQFF
.,TRBJ2-5,.,TRBV7-3,TGTGCCAGCAGCTTAGTTGGACAAGGAGAGACCCAGTACTTC,CASSLVGQGETQYF
.,TRBJ2-5,once,TRBV18,TGTGCCAGCTCGCAGACTAGAATAATCGAGACCCAGTACTTC,CASSQTRIIETQYF
.,TRBJ2-7,.,TRBV9,TGTGCCAGCAGCCCGATGGGGTGGGACACAGAGTACGAGCAGTACTTC,CASSPMGWDTEYEQYF
.,TRBJ1-3,.,TRBV12-5,TGTGCTAGTGGTTTGGAGAGGGGAGGTGGAAACACCATATATTTT,CASGLERGGGNTIYF
.,TRBJ2-3,.,TRBV5-1,TGCGCCAGCAGCTTGTCCTTCACAGATACGCAGTATTTT,CASSLSFTDTQYF
.,TRBJ1-1,.,TRBV11-2,TGTGCCAGCAGCTTAGCCCCAAGGGGAGGGACTGAAGCTTTCTTT,CASSLAPRGGTEAFF
.,TRBJ2-7,once,TRBV29-1,TGCAGCGTTGGGCGCGGATCGGGCGAGCAGTACTTC,CSVGRGSGEQYF
.,TRBJ1-1,once,TRBV5-5,TGTGCCAGCAGCCCAGCTACGAGGACTGAAGCTTTCTTT,CASSPATRTEAFF
TRBD1,TRBJ2-7,.,TRBV7-2,TGTGCCAGCAGCTTAACAGGGGCCCCAAACGAGCAGTACTTC,CASSLTGAPNEQYF